One sample yielded the 30 T cell receptor beta chains listed below, sequenced in a study of monozygotic twins with inflammatory bowel disease. TCRdb re-called the 5' RACE reads, yielding one record per CDR3 amino acid sequence without DNA. The clone table shows nearly 450,000 distinct CDR3 sequences, with the ten largest holding roughly 2.3%. The sequencing sample was made of blood. The receptor source for this set is a human donor with ulcerative colitis or Crohn's disease, or a healthy co-twin of an affected twin (not recorded which).

CDR3 region: CASISGLPTTQYF. The J gene is TRBJ2-5, the V gene TRBV6-1; the D gene TCRdb calls, TRBD2, cannot be checked with no DNA. From germline, CDR1 is MNHNS and CDR2 SASEGT. The CDR3 has 13 residues.

This chain uses TRBV6-2 or TRBV6-3 with TRBJ2-7; TCRdb's assignment of TRBD1 cannot be checked, as there is no DNA. Germline V CDR1 and CDR2: MNHEY, SVGEGT. The CDR3 covers 15 residues. The CDR3 loop reads CASSRPGQGSYEQYF.

The J gene is TRBJ1-1, the V gene TRBV20-1; TCRdb returns TRBD1, unconfirmable since there is no DNA. Per germline, CDR1 DFQATT and CDR2 SNEGSKA (reference sequence). This CDR3 region has 13 residues. CDR3 region: CSAREGARTEAFF.

This chain joins TRBV20-1 and TRBJ2-1; TCRdb's D gene call, TRBD1, goes unchecked for lack of DNA. Germline V gene sequence: CDR1 DFQATT, CDR2 SNEGSKA (reference sequence). The CDR3 runs 17 residues. The CDR3 loop reads CSARDTLGGYSRNEQFF.

This chain links TRBV4-1 with TRBJ1-2; TCRdb gives TRBD1 as the D gene, but with no DNA this cannot be confirmed. Germline CDR1 MGHRA, CDR2 YSYEKL. The CDR3 is 12 amino acids. The CDR3 spells CASSQELGQGHF.

The rearrangement joins TRBV15 to TRBJ1-4; the D gene TCRdb calls, TRBD1, cannot be checked with no DNA. The CDR3 length is 15 residues. Germline V lookup: CDR1 LNHNV, CDR2 YYDKDF (reference sequence). This CDR3 reads CATSRETVSNEKLFF.

The genes are TRBV10-3 and TRBJ2-1; the TCRdb D gene call, TRBD2, has no DNA to confirm it. The CDR3 runs to 15 residues. In germline, CDR1 is ENHRY, CDR2 SYGVKD. The CDR3 sequence: CAISEWTSGRVEQFF.

V gene TRBV20-1 combines with J gene TRBJ2-5; TCRdb selects TRBD2, and the lack of DNA leaves this call unchecked. The CDR3 covers 12 residues. In germline, CDR1 is DFQATT, CDR2 SNEGSKA (reference sequence). CDR3 loop: CSARGEGETQYF.

This chain joins TRBV4-3 and TRBJ2-5; TCRdb gives TRBD2 as the D gene, but with no DNA this cannot be confirmed. Looked up from germline, CDR1 is LGHNA and CDR2 is YSLEER. The CDR3 is 16 amino acids. This CDR3 is CASSQEVAGGAETQYF.

The rearrangement links TRBV5-1 to TRBJ2-5; TCRdb picks TRBD1, but there is no DNA to check that call. Germline-derived CDR1 and CDR2 are SGHRS and YFSETQ. This CDR3 comprises 16 residues. This chain's CDR3 is CAASTGWGGGQETQYF.

The chain links TRBV25-1 to TRBJ1-1; TCRdb returns TRBD1, unconfirmable since there is no DNA. Germline assignment: CDR1 MGHDK and CDR2 SYGVNS. CDR3 length: 12 amino acids. The chain's CDR3 is CASSETGGVAFF.

This sequence joins TRBV15 and TRBJ2-2; TCRdb's assignment of TRBD2 cannot be checked, as there is no DNA. CDR3 size: 15 residues. Germline CDR1 and CDR2: LNHNV and YYDKDF (reference sequence). CDR3: CATSRGLVSTGELFF. Complete variable domain (other parts from reference TRBV15 and TRBJ2-2): DAMVIQNPRYQVTQFGKPVTLSCSQTLNHNVMYWYQQKSSQAPKLLFHYYDKDFNNEADTPDNFQSRRPNTSFCFLDIRSPGLGDTAMYLCATSRGLVSTGELFFGEGSRLTVL.

The chain links TRBV4-2 to TRBJ2-1; TCRdb returns TRBD1, unconfirmable since there is no DNA. The CDR3 length is 12 residues. Germline CDR1 is LGHNA and CDR2 is YNFKEQ. The chain's CDR3 is CASSQEGTGLFF.

The J gene is TRBJ1-1, the V gene TRBV16. Germline V gene sequence: CDR1 KGHSY, CDR2 FQNENV. CDR3 length: 14 amino acids. The CDR3: CASSQGTLITEAFF. Looking up the rest from reference TRBV16 and TRBJ1-1 gives the full variable domain: GEEVAQTPKHLVRGEGQKAKLYCAPIKGHSYVFWYQQVLKNEFKFLISFQNENVFDETGMPKERFSAKCLPNSPCSLEIQATKLEDSAVYFCASSQGTLITEAFFGQGTRLTVV.

The chain is built from TRBV7-2 and TRBJ2-2; TCRdb returns TRBD2, unconfirmable since there is no DNA. This CDR3 has 15 residues. From germline, CDR1 is SGHTA and CDR2 FQGNSA. CDR3 sequence: CASSLMWGGSGELFF. The variable domain in full, with the rest retrieved from reference TRBV7-2 and TRBJ2-2, is GAGVSQSPSNKVTEKGKDVELRCDPISGHTALYWYRQSLGQGLEFLIYFQGNSAPDKSGLPSDRFSAERTGGSVSTLTIQRTQQEDSAVYLCASSLMWGGSGELFFGEGSRLTVL.

The J gene is TRBJ2-1, the V gene TRBV7-2; TCRdb gives TRBD2 as the D gene, but with no DNA this cannot be confirmed. CDR1 and CDR2 (germline): SGHTA, FQGNSA. The length of the CDR3 is 15 residues. The CDR3 spells CASSLGASGVDEQFF.

The chain combines TRBV19 with TRBJ1-1; the D gene TCRdb calls, TRBD1, cannot be checked with no DNA. The length of the CDR3 is 14 residues. Germline V gives CDR1 LNHDA, CDR2 SQIVND (reference sequence). CDR3 residues: CASKFRTGHTEAFF.

The chain couples TRBV19 to TRBJ2-5; there is no DNA to check the TCRdb D call of TRBD2. CDR1 and CDR2 (germline): LNHDA, SQIVND (reference sequence). The CDR3 is 15 amino acids. The CDR3 reads CASSIAGIAKETQYF.

This chain links TRBV9 with TRBJ1-3. Germline CDR1 reads SGDLS; CDR2 reads YYNGEE. The CDR3 length is 16 residues. This CDR3 reads CASSPSVGGSGNTIYF.

J is TRBJ2-1 and V is TRBV7-2; TCRdb lists TRBD1, though no DNA is available to test this call. Germline CDR1 reads SGHTA; CDR2 reads FQGNSA. The CDR3 totals 17 residues. The CDR3 loop is CASSLLRGTTSHNEQFF.

The chain joins TRBV28 to TRBJ2-7; TCRdb's D gene call, TRBD2, goes unchecked for lack of DNA. Germline values: CDR1 MDHEN, CDR2 SYDVKM. The CDR3 is 14 residues long. The CDR3 spells CASSLRAEIYEQYF.

The chain recombines TRBV19 with TRBJ1-1. This CDR3 spans 11 amino acids. Germline V gene lookup returns CDR1 LNHDA and CDR2 SQIVND (reference sequence). The CDR3 region is CASSGLTEAFF.

The V call is TRBV30, the J call TRBJ1-2. In germline, CDR1 is GTSNPN, CDR2 SVGIG (reference sequence). The CDR3 is 14 residues long. The CDR3: CAWSGTGPQYGYTF.

This chain uses TRBV20-1 with TRBJ1-2; absent DNA, TCRdb's TRBD1 call cannot be checked. Germline values: CDR1 DFQATT, CDR2 SNEGSKA (reference sequence). This CDR3 region has 12 residues. The CDR3: CSAVDDSYGYTF.

This chain joins TRBV5-1 and TRBJ2-1; TCRdb's assignment of TRBD1 cannot be checked, as there is no DNA. Germline-derived CDR1 and CDR2 are SGHRS and YFSETQ. The CDR3 is 15 amino acids. The CDR3: CASSLPTDSRNEQFF.

V gene TRBV5-1 combines with J gene TRBJ2-7; TCRdb lists TRBD1, though no DNA is available to test this call. The germline V gene encodes CDR1 SGHRS and CDR2 YFSETQ. The CDR3 covers 14 residues. CDR3 protein: CASSPRVVGYEQYF. The variable domain in full, completed from reference TRBV5-1 and TRBJ2-7, reads KAGVTQTPRYLIKTRGQQVTLSCSPISGHRSVSWYQQTPGQGLQFLFEYFSETQRNKGNFPGRFSGRQFSNSRSEMNVSTLELGDSALYLCASSPRVVGYEQYFGPGTRLTVT.

This rearrangement joins TRBV11-2 to TRBJ2-1; the TRBD1 assignment by TCRdb is unverifiable without DNA. The CDR3 has 13 amino acids. The germline V gene has CDR1 SGHAT and CDR2 FQNNGV. CDR3 sequence: CASSSRGAGEQFF.

The rearrangement links TRBV6-2 or TRBV6-3 to TRBJ1-5. The CDR3 is made up of 14 amino acids. CDR1 MNHEY and CDR2 SVGEGT come from the germline V gene. This chain's CDR3 is CASSYGQAGRPQHF.

The V gene is TRBV29-1, the J gene TRBJ2-7; there is no DNA to check the TCRdb D call of TRBD2. Germline CDR1 SQVTM, CDR2 ANQGSEA. The CDR3 runs 13 residues. The CDR3 reads CSGLREGGLEQYF.

This chain connects TRBV20-1 to TRBJ1-4; no DNA is available, so the TRBD1 call from TCRdb remains unchecked. CDR3 length equals 14 residues. Germline CDR1 DFQATT, CDR2 SNEGSKA (reference sequence). This CDR3 reads CSARDLRGDEKLFF.